This entry is about one T cell receptor beta chain. It has no known antigen specificity. No base-level quality is on record; no much larger clone is a single base apart. The germline V gene (reference sequence) gives CDR1 as SGHNT and CDR2 as YYREEE. The CDR3 has 14 amino acids, counting the end cysteine and phenylalanine. Only CDR3 DNA is held: 42 bases, read in frame from base 1. V was cut back by 2 bases and J by 3 bases, leaving a gap of 12 bases between them. TCRbeta CDR3 regions were amplified from genomic DNA by means of the immunoSEQ Assay, a bias-controlled multiplex PCR. Concerning the study's data processing: The number of nucleated cells in each sample was estimated from the amplification of reference gene primers within the assay. Sequence reads were collapsed and filtered to measure the absolute abundance of every unique TCRbeta CDR3 rearrangement. For each sample, productive Simpson clonality was calculated as the square root of Simpson's diversity index over productive rearrangements. Here the immuneACCESS table is served through TCRdb, limited to in-frame sequences with V and J called. Missing clones are a known gap in these copies; in checked studies unresolved V genes cover under half, and the rest lacks a known reason. The V and J calls and clone size were taken over from that table, and D and trimming were inferred from the DNA. The sample includes around 300,000 clones, with approximately 85% observed a single time. The top ten clonotypes cover 8% to 13% of the sample.

Collaborating institutions collected whole blood in K2EDTA tubes following their own protocols. Collaborator samples were shipped for TCRbeta analysis as frozen whole blood, isolated PBMCs, or DNA extracted from either sample type. The source of the sample is a study of blood T cell repertoires in COVID-19 (dated by TCRdb to the early 2020s). With respect to the entire study: Collaborator samples came from the United States, Italy and Spain and covered acute and convalescent phases of COVID-19. The prospective study material was composed of cDNA or gDNA derived from T cells, B-cell-depleted T cells, or PBMCs. The dataset comprised deeply sampled blood TCRbeta repertoires from subjects exposed to, actively infected with, or recovered from COVID-19. The repertoires were made available in a free public database intended to serve as a resource for research on the immune response to SARS-CoV-2. The samples were drawn from two sources: the first 160 participants of the ongoing ImmuneRACE study, and 1,254 subjects contributed by 6 global collaborators. A de-identified subject ID, COVID-19 status, age in years and sex were almost always included in the sample metadata. HLA class I and class II types, where available, came from metadata supplied by the sample provider rather than from assay-based typing. The paper's findings and limits, for the study overall: The amount of clinical and demographic metadata varied by source and participant and was provided uncurated.

The sample was peripheral blood. This receptor was identified in a woman in her seventies with acute or convalescent COVID-19. The chain is encoded by TRBV5-4 joined to TRBJ2-7; matching of 5 bases hints at TRBD2 as the D gene. The CDR3 region has the sequence CASSFWTGNYEQYF. At the DNA level, the sequence is TGTGCCAGCAGCTTTTGGACTGGGAACTACGAGCAGTACTTC.